This TCR beta chain was sequenced in a study of blood T cell repertoires in COVID-19 (dated by TCRdb to 2019 to 2021). For the wider study: The collaborator samples originated in the United States, Italy and Spain and spanned the acute and convalescent phases of COVID-19. The material from the prospective study consisted of cDNA or gDNA derived from T cells, B-cell-depleted T cells, or PBMCs. Deeply sampled blood TCRbeta repertoires from subjects exposed to, actively infected with, or recovered from COVID-19 were included in the dataset. A freely available public database, intended as a resource for researchers studying the immune response to SARS-CoV-2, is where the repertoires were released. Samples came from the ongoing ImmuneRACE study (first 160 participants) plus 1,254 subjects from 6 global collaborators. Sample metadata almost always included a de-identified subject ID, COVID-19 status, age in years and sex. HLA class I and class II types, where available, came from metadata supplied by the sample provider rather than from assay-based typing. Broad study findings and their caveats: The amount of clinical and demographic metadata varied by source and participant and was provided uncurated.

TCRbeta CDR3 regions were amplified from genomic DNA using the immunoSEQ Assay, a bias-controlled multiplex PCR. The published analysis was carried out like this. The number of nucleated cells in each sample was estimated from the amplification of reference gene primers within the assay. Sequence reads were collapsed and filtered to measure the absolute abundance of every unique TCRbeta CDR3 rearrangement. Productive Simpson clonality was computed per sample as the square root of Simpson's diversity index over productive rearrangements. The table was pulled from immuneACCESS by TCRdb, which kept in-frame rearrangements only. Such tables lose some clones; where checked, under half of the loss comes from unresolved V genes, and the rest has no known cause. The V and J calls and clone size were taken over from that table, and D and trimming were inferred from the DNA. The sample records some 220,000 clones, 87% of which are singletons. Approximately 12% of the sample comes from the top ten.

For this clone: Its antigen is still unknown. Base qualities are not recorded, but no much larger clone differs from it by a single base.

Another Seattle source contributed samples from volunteer blood donors who had recovered from COVID-19. Each collaborating institution followed its own protocols to collect whole blood in K2EDTA tubes. Collaborator samples were shipped for TCRbeta analysis as frozen whole blood, isolated PBMCs, or DNA extracted from either sample type. The sample taken for sequencing was peripheral blood. This sequence was found in a woman aged 18 to 35 who had recovered from COVID-19.

The DNA sequence is TGTGCCAGCAGCCAAGAGCCTACAGGGTATAATTCACCCCTCCACTTT. This encodes CASSQEPTGYNSPLHF. This sequence uses TRBV14 and TRBJ1-6; TRBD1 might be the D gene, on 6 matching bases. Measured from the cysteine to the phenylalanine, the CDR3 is 16 residues long. The only DNA kept is the CDR3, 48 bases in frame from the first base. Reading the germline V gene gives CDR1 SGHDN and CDR2 FVKESK. V is reduced by 0 bases and J by 4 bases, leaving a spacing of 10 bases between them.